Listed here are 21 T cell receptor beta chains from one sample, sequenced in a study of blood T cell repertoires in COVID-19. This table comes from immunoSEQ multiplex PCR, and its TCRdb copy is limited to in-frame clones, with some not included. Among approximately 400,000 clones, about 91% were seen once, and the ten largest hold roughly 12%. Sequenced sample: peripheral blood. The receptors shown here come from a woman between 50 and 59 years old with COVID-19, enrolled during active disease.

The V call is TRBV18, the J call TRBJ1-2; D gene uncertain. Deletions cut 2 bases from V and 0 bases from J, with 16 bases between. The CDR3 covers 17 residues. Germline CDR1 and CDR2: KGHSH and LQKENI. CDR3 region: CASSPEHPLPTNYGYTF. DNA of the CDR3: TGTGCCAGCTCACCAGAGCATCCACTCCCAACTAACTATGGCTACACCTTC.

This chain connects TRBV5-1 to TRBJ2-3; D gene uncertain. Germline CDR1 SGHRS, CDR2 YFSETQ. The CDR3 sequence is 14 residues long. V was shortened by 5 bases and J by 4 bases, with 14 bases between the two germline ends. The CDR3 is CASRLNTPADTQYF. CDR3 nucleotides: TGCGCCAGCAGATTGAATACTCCTGCAGATACGCAGTATTTT.

The chain joins TRBV18 to TRBJ2-3, with D hard to call. Trimming stripped 3 bases from V and 6 bases from J, with 10 bases between. CDR3 size: 13 residues. Germline V CDR1 and CDR2: KGHSH, LQKENI. Written as DNA, the CDR3 is TGTGCCAGCTCACCTCAATTAGCTGATACGCAGTATTTT. Translation: CASSPQLADTQYF.

The chain combines TRBV11-3 with TRBJ2-5; a possible D gene is TRBD1 (6 bases). V dropped 4 bases and J dropped 4 bases, with 10 bases sitting between them. CDR3 size: 13 residues. Germline V gene lookup returns CDR1 SGHNT and CDR2 YENEEA. The CDR3 sequence is CASSSTGLETQYF. The DNA for the CDR3 is TGTGCCAGCAGCTCTACAGGGCTAGAGACCCAGTACTTC.

This clone was seen more than once but under ten times. This chain connects TRBV7-9 to TRBJ2-2; 9 bases are shared with TRBD1. With V trimmed by 1 base and J by 3 bases, 0 bases remained unmatched. The germline gives CDR1 SEHNR, CDR2 FQNEAQ (reference sequence). The CDR3 runs 15 residues. The DNA of the CDR3 is TGTGCCAGCAGCTTAGGACAGGGGGACACCGGGGAGCTGTTTTTT. It encodes CASSLGQGDTGELFF.

The V call is TRBV5-1, the J call TRBJ2-3; 10 positions match TRBD2. Trimming took 5 bases from V and 3 from J; bases not matched to a gene: 6. This CDR3 contains 15 residues. Germline CDR1 reads SGHRS; CDR2 reads YFSETQ. CDR3 in amino acids: CASRITSGVTDTQYF. DNA of the CDR3: TGCGCCAGCAGGATTACTAGCGGGGTGACAGATACGCAGTATTTT.

This chain joins TRBV3-1 (or the pseudogene TRBV3-2) and TRBJ2-2, with D unclear. CDR1 is LGHDT, CDR2 YNNKEL, per germline (reference sequence). The germline V and J ends were trimmed by 2 bases and 1 base, with 11 bases remaining between them. The CDR3 length is 16 residues. The CDR3 DNA sequence: TGTGCCAGCAGCCAAATATCCTATGGGAACACCGGGGAGCTGTTTTTT. Its translation is CASSQISYGNTGELFF.

V is TRBV3-1 (or the pseudogene TRBV3-2) and J is TRBJ2-3; TRBD2 aligns across 12 bases. CDR3 length: 16 residues. Germline V gives CDR1 LGHDT, CDR2 YNNKEL (reference sequence). V shed 3 bases and J 5 bases; nucleotides not matched to a gene: 6. CDR3 bases: TGTGCCAGCAGCCAGCTTTCGACTAGCGGGGGAGATACGCAGTATTTT. Translating gives CASSQLSTSGGDTQYF.

V gene TRBV20-1 combines with J gene TRBJ1-1, with D tentatively TRBD1 (6 bases). In germline, CDR1 is DFQATT, CDR2 SNEGSKA (reference sequence). Trimming took 5 bases from V and 12 from J, leaving 16 bases between them. The CDR3 contains 11 residues. The CDR3 DNA reads as TGCAGTGCTTTTAACAGGGACCCGCCTTTCTTT. Translating gives CSAFNRDPPFF.

This chain joins TRBV6-1 and TRBJ2-7; tentative D call: TRBD2 (5 bases). Trimming took off 7 bases at V and 6 bases at J, with 10 bases between the two ends. Germline V gives CDR1 MNHNS, CDR2 SASEGT. CDR3 length equals 11 residues. In DNA, the CDR3 is TGTGCCAGCAAGGCGGGCCTCGAGCAGTACTTC. Translating it yields CASKAGLEQYF.

This clone was seen a few times. This chain joins TRBV5-1 and TRBJ1-6; D is unresolved. V shed 4 bases and J shed 0 bases, with 11 bases lying between them. The CDR3 runs 16 residues. CDR1 and CDR2 from the germline V gene are SGHRS and YFSETQ. The CDR3 is CASSEEERSYNSPLHF. The CDR3 DNA follows: TGCGCCAGCAGCGAGGAGGAGCGCTCCTATAATTCACCCCTCCACTTT.

The V gene is TRBV7-9, the J gene TRBJ2-5, with D possibly matching TRBD2 (6 bases). V lost 5 bases, J lost 2 bases, and 12 bases lay in between. CDR1 is SEHNR and CDR2 is FQNEAQ in the germline V gene (reference sequence). The CDR3 is 14 amino acids. CDR3 sequence reads: CASSRLGGQETQYF. The CDR3 DNA follows: TGTGCCAGCAGCCGCCTGGGAGGACAAGAGACCCAGTACTTC.

J is TRBJ2-7 and V is TRBV5-1; no definite D call. The CDR3 runs 15 residues. Germline V lookup: CDR1 SGHRS, CDR2 YFSETQ. Trimming shortened V by 4 bases and J by 0 bases, and 14 bases separated the two germline ends. In nucleotides, the CDR3 is TGCGCCAGCAGCCTACTACCAACGACCTCCTACGAGCAGTACTTC. Protein product: CASSLLPTTSYEQYF.

The V gene is TRBV21-1, the J gene TRBJ1-2; TRBD1, the table's D call, lacks a check against the DNA. TRBV21-1 is a documented pseudogene. The CDR3 length is 12 residues. In DNA form, the CDR3 reads TGTGCCAGCAGCAACTACAGGGGTGGCTACACCTTC. Its protein product is CASSNYRGGYTF.

The V gene is TRBV10-3, the J gene TRBJ1-2; no firm D call. Germline values: CDR1 ENHRY, CDR2 SYGVKD. The CDR3 sequence is 16 residues long. V was cut by 7 bases and J by 8 bases, with 26 bases left in between. The CDR3 sequence is CAINARLVGSLWGYTF. The CDR3 nucleotides are TGTGCCATCAACGCGAGGCTAGTCGGGAGTCTGTGGGGCTACACCTTC.

The V call is TRBV5-1, the J call TRBJ1-2, with 7 positions matching TRBD1. The V gene end was trimmed by 6 bases and the J gene end by 4 bases; junction bases not matched to a gene: 12. The germline V gene encodes CDR1 SGHRS and CDR2 YFSETQ. The CDR3 has 15 amino acids. The CDR3 here is CASTDLPTGLYGYTF. For the CDR3, the DNA is TGCGCCAGCACCGACCTACCGACAGGGCTCTATGGCTACACCTTC. The full variable domain, completed using reference TRBV5-1 and TRBJ1-2, is KAGVTQTPRYLIKTRGQQVTLSCSPISGHRSVSWYQQTPGQGLQFLFEYFSETQRNKGNFPGRFSGRQFSNSRSEMNVSTLELGDSALYLCASTDLPTGLYGYTFGSGTRLTVV.

This chain connects TRBV30 to TRBJ2-2, with D tentatively TRBD2 (6 bases). There are 11 residues in the CDR3. V was clipped by 0 bases and J by 11 bases, with 7 bases between them. Germline V CDR1 and CDR2: GTSNPN, SVGIG (reference sequence). CDR3 nucleotides: TGTGCCTGGAGTGTGGGAGGCGAGCTGTTTTTT. It encodes CAWSVGGELFF.

The chain recombines TRBV12-5 with TRBJ2-3; no clear D gene. Germline values: CDR1 LGHNT, CDR2 FRNRAP. The CDR3 runs to 13 residues. Trimming shortened V by 5 bases and J by 5 bases, and 11 bases separated the two germline ends. The CDR3 spells CASGPRSGDTQYF. Here the CDR3 DNA reads TGTGCTAGTGGTCCCCGTTCGGGAGATACGCAGTATTTT.

The rearrangement links TRBV27 to TRBJ1-2, with 10 nucleotides matching TRBD1. This CDR3 spans 14 amino acids. Germline V CDR1 and CDR2: MNHEY, SMNVEV (reference sequence). V gave up 5 bases and J gave up 6 bases; unmatched junction bases: 6. CDR3 sequence reads: CASSQSGTGDGYTF. CDR3 nucleotide sequence: TGTGCCAGCAGTCAGTCCGGGACAGGGGATGGCTACACCTTC.

This chain connects TRBV24-1 to TRBJ2-5, with D possibly matching TRBD2 (7 bases). V gave up 11 bases and J gave up 1 base, with 13 bases separating them. This CDR3 region has 13 residues. Germline V gene data show CDR1 as KGHDR and CDR2 as SFDVKD. The CDR3 DNA reads as TGTGCCAGCTCACGGGGGGCCCAAGAGACCCAGTACTTC. Translating gives CASSRGAQETQYF.

The chain links TRBV5-1 to TRBJ1-4, with D perhaps TRBD1 (5 bases). From germline, CDR1 is SGHRS and CDR2 YFSETQ. The CDR3 has 15 residues. The V and J ends lost 2 bases and 1 base respectively, with 9 bases between them. The CDR3 is CASSLTGVTNEKLFF. Here the CDR3 DNA reads TGCGCCAGCAGCTTAACAGGAGTAACTAATGAAAAACTGTTTTTT.